Listed below are T cell receptor beta chains from one sample, sequenced in a study of human T cells and chemical hapten exposure. TCRdb reanalysed the RACE reads using MiXCR and keeps one entry per CDR3 protein. The profile shows a few hundred thousand distinct CDR3 sequences, roughly 6.3% of them singletons. This material consisted of whole blood, taken in connection with sensitization to the hapten diphenylcyclopropenone (DPC). The receptors come from a woman between 18 and 29 years old with alopecia areata. Some clones in this sample may be carry-over from other donors' samples. Each CDR3 is given with its conserved first and last residue. Each record gives: V gene, D gene, clone size, J gene, CDR3 DNA, CDR3 protein. D genes are given only for firm matches. Some rows mark clone size as missing; the rest say once, few, many or name a class of expanded clone.

V gene: TRBV7-2
D gene: -
clone size: many
J gene: TRBJ1-6
CDR3 DNA: TGTGCCAGCAGCCCTCACCAGAGCGTTATTCCACCCCTCCACTTT
CDR3 protein: CASSPHQSVIPPLHF

V gene: TRBV20-1
D gene: -
clone size: many
J gene: TRBJ2-3
CDR3 DNA: TGCAGTGCTCCAGACAGGCGCTCCACAGATACGCAGTATTTT
CDR3 protein: CSAPDRRSTDTQYF

V gene: TRBV7-9
D gene: TRBD2
clone size: few
J gene: TRBJ2-5
CDR3 DNA: TGTGCCAGCAGCTTAGAGCGAGGGCGGCGGGGGGCGAAGACCCAGTACTTC
CDR3 protein: CASSLERGRRGAKTQYF

V gene: TRBV27
D gene: -
clone size: few
J gene: TRBJ2-1
CDR3 DNA: TGTGCCAGCAGCCCAGGGAATACTGAGCAGTTCTTC
CDR3 protein: CASSPGNTEQFF

V gene: TRBV20-1
D gene: -
clone size: -
J gene: TRBJ1-2
CDR3 DNA: TGCAGTGCTAGAGAGGGTTCCCCCACGGAGGGCTACACCTTC
CDR3 protein: CSAREGSPTEGYTF

V gene: TRBV3-1
D gene: TRBD1
clone size: few
J gene: TRBJ1-1
CDR3 DNA: TGTGCCAGCAGCCAGGAAGACAGGGGAGGAGAAGCTTTCTTT
CDR3 protein: CASSQEDRGGEAFF

V gene: TRBV5-1
D gene: -
clone size: few
J gene: TRBJ2-7
CDR3 DNA: TGCGCCAGCAGCTTGGATGGGCAGATCAACGAGCAGTACTTC
CDR3 protein: CASSLDGQINEQYF

V gene: TRBV7-2
D gene: -
clone size: few
J gene: TRBJ1-1
CDR3 DNA: TGTGCCAGCAGCGCAGGGATTGAAGCTTTCTTT
CDR3 protein: CASSAGIEAFF

V gene: TRBV7-8
D gene: -
clone size: many
J gene: TRBJ1-4
CDR3 DNA: TGTGCCAGCAGCGCATACCGGGCTGCAACTAATGAAAAACTGTTTTTT
CDR3 protein: CASSAYRAATNEKLFF

V gene: TRBV6-5
D gene: -
clone size: many
J gene: TRBJ1-1
CDR3 DNA: TGTGCCAGCAGTTCTCCTACCCAGAACACTGAAGCTTTCTTT
CDR3 protein: CASSSPTQNTEAFF

V gene: TRBV7-9
D gene: TRBD1
clone size: -
J gene: TRBJ1-1
CDR3 DNA: TGTGCCAGCAGCTTAGGGACAGGGGGCTTTAATACTGAAGCTTTCTTT
CDR3 protein: CASSLGTGGFNTEAFF

V gene: TRBV28
D gene: -
clone size: many
J gene: TRBJ2-5
CDR3 DNA: TGTGCCAGCAGTCCCGGACAGTCCGTTCAAGAGACCCAGTACTTC
CDR3 protein: CASSPGQSVQETQYF

V gene: TRBV7-9
D gene: -
clone size: few
J gene: TRBJ1-1
CDR3 DNA: TGTGCCAGCAGCTTAAGGGGGGCGCAGGGGAACACTGAAGCTTTCTTT
CDR3 protein: CASSLRGAQGNTEAFF

V gene: TRBV4-1
D gene: TRBD1
clone size: -
J gene: TRBJ1-1
CDR3 DNA: TGCGCCAGCAGCCAAGGGGGGACAGGGGGGACTGAAGCTTTCTTT
CDR3 protein: CASSQGGTGGTEAFF

V gene: TRBV27
D gene: TRBD1
clone size: many
J gene: TRBJ1-1
CDR3 DNA: TGTGCCAGCAGTTGGACAGGGAAAACTGAAGCTTTCTTT
CDR3 protein: CASSWTGKTEAFF

V gene: TRBV28
D gene: -
clone size: few
J gene: TRBJ1-1
CDR3 DNA: TGTGCCAGCAGTCTTTATCGCACTGAAGCTTTCTTT
CDR3 protein: CASSLYRTEAFF

V gene: TRBV10-3
D gene: TRBD2
clone size: many
J gene: TRBJ2-3
CDR3 DNA: TGTGCCATCCAAAGCGGGGGCGCGGGCACAGATACGCAGTATTTT
CDR3 protein: CAIQSGGAGTDTQYF

V gene: TRBV18
D gene: -
clone size: few
J gene: TRBJ1-1
CDR3 DNA: TGTGCCAGCTCACCACCCCGAACAGGGTCGAACACTGAAGCTTTCTTT
CDR3 protein: CASSPPRTGSNTEAFF

V gene: TRBV7-2
D gene: TRBD1
clone size: many
J gene: TRBJ2-3
CDR3 DNA: TGTGCCAGCAGCTTAGGGGGGACAGGGGTCACAGATACGCAGTATTTT
CDR3 protein: CASSLGGTGVTDTQYF

V gene: TRBV15
D gene: -
clone size: many
J gene: TRBJ1-2
CDR3 DNA: TGTGCCACCAGCGGAGGGAGGGGCGCGGACTATGGCTACACCTTC
CDR3 protein: CATSGGRGADYGYTF

V gene: TRBV2
D gene: -
clone size: few
J gene: TRBJ1-1
CDR3 DNA: TGTGCCAGCAGGGGAGCAGGCTTTTCTGAAGCTTTCTTT
CDR3 protein: CASRGAGFSEAFF

V gene: TRBV5-1
D gene: TRBD1
clone size: many
J gene: TRBJ2-3
CDR3 DNA: TGCGCCAGCAGCTCGGGACAGGGAGGGGGCACAGATACGCAGTATTTT
CDR3 protein: CASSSGQGGGTDTQYF

V gene: TRBV20-1
D gene: -
clone size: few
J gene: TRBJ2-4
CDR3 DNA: TGCAGTGCTTCCACCCCTAGGGGTCAGTACTTC
CDR3 protein: CSASTPRGQYF

V gene: TRBV6-4
D gene: -
clone size: few
J gene: TRBJ2-7
CDR3 DNA: TGTGCCCCCTTGGGCGCCCGCTTAGCCGTCTACGAGCAGTACTTC
CDR3 protein: CAPLGARLAVYEQYF

V gene: TRBV25-1
D gene: -
clone size: many
J gene: TRBJ1-2
CDR3 DNA: TGTGCCAGCAGTGAGGAGGGGAGGACTCTTGGCTACACCTTC
CDR3 protein: CASSEEGRTLGYTF

V gene: TRBV14
D gene: -
clone size: many
J gene: TRBJ1-6
CDR3 DNA: TGTGCCAGCAGCCAGGCCAATTCACCCCTCCACTTT
CDR3 protein: CASSQANSPLHF

V gene: TRBV2
D gene: -
clone size: many
J gene: TRBJ1-5
CDR3 DNA: TGTGCCAGCTCTAAAGAGAGCAATCAGCCCCAGCATTTT
CDR3 protein: CASSKESNQPQHF

V gene: TRBV29-1
D gene: -
clone size: many
J gene: TRBJ2-7
CDR3 DNA: TGCAGCGTTGTATTCAGGGTGCGGGAGCAGTACTTC
CDR3 protein: CSVVFRVREQYF

V gene: TRBV15
D gene: -
clone size: -
J gene: TRBJ2-7
CDR3 DNA: TGTGCCACCAGCAGAGCAGGGAGCTGGGACGAGCAGTACTTC
CDR3 protein: CATSRAGSWDEQYF

V gene: TRBV7-9
D gene: -
clone size: -
J gene: TRBJ2-7
CDR3 DNA: TGTGCCAGCAGCTTAGATCTAAACAGCTACGAGCAGTACTTC
CDR3 protein: CASSLDLNSYEQYF

V gene: TRBV6-1
D gene: -
clone size: -
J gene: TRBJ2-5
CDR3 DNA: TGTGCCAGCAGTGAGTCTAGGCTACGGATGCAAGAGACCCAGTACTTC
CDR3 protein: CASSESRLRMQETQYF

V gene: TRBV7-2
D gene: -
clone size: few
J gene: TRBJ2-1
CDR3 DNA: TGTGCCAGCAGCCGCACCGCTCAACTAGTTTACAATGAGCAGTTCTTC
CDR3 protein: CASSRTAQLVYNEQFF

V gene: TRBV7-2
D gene: TRBD2
clone size: many
J gene: TRBJ2-7
CDR3 DNA: TGTGCCAGCAGCTATGGGACTAGCGGGGGATTCGAGCAGTACTTC
CDR3 protein: CASSYGTSGGFEQYF

V gene: TRBV12-3/TRBV12-4
D gene: -
clone size: -
J gene: TRBJ2-1
CDR3 DNA: TGTGCCAGCGGTTACGAGGGGGGAGTGCATAGGAGGCAGTTCTTC
CDR3 protein: CASGYEGGVHRRQFF

V gene: TRBV12-3/TRBV12-4
D gene: -
clone size: many
J gene: TRBJ1-1
CDR3 DNA: TGTGCCAGCAGTCCGTTTCAGGGGCCGAACACTGAAGCTTTCTTT
CDR3 protein: CASSPFQGPNTEAFF

V gene: TRBV7-9
D gene: -
clone size: many
J gene: TRBJ1-5
CDR3 DNA: TGTGCCAGCAGCCCCGTCTCGGACACCCCCCAGCATTTT
CDR3 protein: CASSPVSDTPQHF

V gene: TRBV7-9
D gene: -
clone size: many
J gene: TRBJ1-6
CDR3 DNA: TGTGCCAGCGGTCCGACAGGTTCGCGTTCACCCCTCCACTTT
CDR3 protein: CASGPTGSRSPLHF

V gene: TRBV7-2
D gene: -
clone size: -
J gene: TRBJ2-2
CDR3 DNA: TGTGCCAGCAGCTTAGTGCGGGCCGGGGAGCTGTTTTTT
CDR3 protein: CASSLVRAGELFF

V gene: TRBV29-1
D gene: TRBD1
clone size: many
J gene: TRBJ2-1
CDR3 DNA: TGCAGCGTTGAGCACAGGGGATATGAGCAGTTCTTC
CDR3 protein: CSVEHRGYEQFF

V gene: TRBV3-1
D gene: -
clone size: many
J gene: TRBJ1-1
CDR3 DNA: TGTGCCAGCAGCCCAAGGGGATTGAACACTGAAGCTTTCTTT
CDR3 protein: CASSPRGLNTEAFF

V gene: TRBV12-3/TRBV12-4
D gene: -
clone size: -
J gene: TRBJ1-4
CDR3 DNA: TGTGCCAGCAGTTTCCGGCAGACTAATGAAAAACTGTTTTTT
CDR3 protein: CASSFRQTNEKLFF

V gene: TRBV20-1
D gene: TRBD1
clone size: -
J gene: TRBJ1-3
CDR3 DNA: TGCAGTGCTGGCGGGACAGGGGAAAACACCATATATTTT
CDR3 protein: CSAGGTGENTIYF

V gene: TRBV12-3/TRBV12-4
D gene: -
clone size: -
J gene: TRBJ1-2
CDR3 DNA: TGTGCCAGCACTGGGGCACCCCATGGCTACACCTTC
CDR3 protein: CASTGAPHGYTF

V gene: TRBV20-1
D gene: TRBD1
clone size: many
J gene: TRBJ1-1
CDR3 DNA: TGCAGTGCTCCTGGGGACAGGGACACTGAAGCTTTCTTT
CDR3 protein: CSAPGDRDTEAFF

V gene: TRBV6-2/TRBV6-3
D gene: -
clone size: -
J gene: TRBJ1-4
CDR3 DNA: TGTGCCAGCAGTCAGTCGGGCGAAAAACTGTTTTTT
CDR3 protein: CASSQSGEKLFF

V gene: TRBV6-5
D gene: -
clone size: many
J gene: TRBJ2-7
CDR3 DNA: TGTGCCAGCAGTTCCCGGGAAGGGGGATACGAGCAGTACTTC
CDR3 protein: CASSSREGGYEQYF

V gene: TRBV28
D gene: TRBD1
clone size: few
J gene: TRBJ1-1
CDR3 DNA: TGTGCCAGCGAGGACAGGGGGGGGAACACTGAAGCTTTCTTT
CDR3 protein: CASEDRGGNTEAFF

V gene: TRBV3-1
D gene: TRBD1
clone size: many
J gene: TRBJ1-1
CDR3 DNA: TGTGCCAGCAGCCCCGAATCGGGACAGTTTTTTGAAGCTTTCTTT
CDR3 protein: CASSPESGQFFEAFF

V gene: TRBV11-3
D gene: -
clone size: many
J gene: TRBJ2-7
CDR3 DNA: TGTGCCAGCAGCGTGACAGGAAACGAGCAGTACTTC
CDR3 protein: CASSVTGNEQYF

V gene: TRBV2
D gene: TRBD1
clone size: few
J gene: TRBJ1-4
CDR3 DNA: TGTGCCAGCAGCACAGGGGCCGGTAATGAAAAACTGTTTTTT
CDR3 protein: CASSTGAGNEKLFF

V gene: TRBV2
D gene: TRBD1
clone size: many
J gene: TRBJ1-5
CDR3 DNA: TGTGCCAGCAGTGGACAGGGGCAACATAGCAATCAGCCCCAGCATTTT
CDR3 protein: CASSGQGQHSNQPQHF

V gene: TRBV29-1
D gene: -
clone size: -
J gene: TRBJ2-5
CDR3 DNA: TGCAGCGTTGATGGGGGGGCCCTGGGAGAGACCCAGTACTTC
CDR3 protein: CSVDGGALGETQYF

V gene: TRBV7-6
D gene: -
clone size: many
J gene: TRBJ2-3
CDR3 DNA: TGTGCCAGCAGCTCTTCCCGAGATACGCAGTATTTT
CDR3 protein: CASSSSRDTQYF

V gene: TRBV6-2/TRBV6-3
D gene: TRBD1
clone size: few
J gene: TRBJ1-2
CDR3 DNA: TGTGCCAGCAGTTCAACAGGGGGCATCTATGGCTACACCTTC
CDR3 protein: CASSSTGGIYGYTF

V gene: TRBV5-1
D gene: TRBD2
clone size: -
J gene: TRBJ2-5
CDR3 DNA: TGCGCCAGCAGCTTGCGGGGGGGTCCTCAAGAGACCCAGTACTTC
CDR3 protein: CASSLRGGPQETQYF

V gene: TRBV10-3
D gene: -
clone size: many
J gene: TRBJ1-1
CDR3 DNA: TGTGCCATCAGTGTAGACGGGAACACTGAAGCTTTCTTT
CDR3 protein: CAISVDGNTEAFF

V gene: TRBV29-1
D gene: -
clone size: many
J gene: TRBJ2-5
CDR3 DNA: TGCAGCGTTAACAACAACCGGGACCCACAAGAGACCCAGTACTTC
CDR3 protein: CSVNNNRDPQETQYF